The rows below give T cell receptor beta chains drawn from one sample of a study of cytomegalovirus exposure and HLA in healthy donors. Profiling relied on immunoSEQ multiplex PCR, and the TCRdb table lists in-frame clones only, not all of them. The sample holds about 110,000 clones, 70% to 80% seen once. Source material: PBMCs. The origin of the receptors is a female donor in good health and CMV-seropositive. CDR3s include the opening cysteine and the closing phenylalanine or tryptophan. The D gene is left open where the match is weak. Not all rows give a size; the values are once, few, many and, for expanded clones, a class.

cdr3_nt | cdr3_aa | clone_size | j_call | d_call | v_call
TGTGCCAGCAGTCGTGGAGTTGACACAGGGGCCTCCTACGAGCAGTACTTC | CASSRGVDTGASYEQYF | NA | TRBJ2-7 | TRBD1 | TRBV4-2
TGTGCCAGTACCGAGACAGGAGGAGGCACTGAAGCTTTCTTT | CASTETGGGTEAFF | NA | TRBJ1-1 | NA | TRBV19
TGTGCCTGGAGTATGGGCATTAGCAATCAGCCCCAGCATTTT | CAWSMGISNQPQHF | NA | TRBJ1-5 | NA | TRBV30
TGTGCCAGCAGCTCGTGGGACAGTGGATCCTACGAGCAGTACTTC | CASSSWDSGSYEQYF | NA | TRBJ2-7 | TRBD1 | TRBV13
TGTGCCAGCAGTTCCAGAGGTGGGCTAGCGGGAGGGCCGGGTATGAATGAGCAGTTCTTC | CASSSRGGLAGGPGMNEQFF | NA | TRBJ2-1 | TRBD2 | TRBV28
TGCGCCAGCAGCAGACAGACTAACACTGAAGCTTTCTTT | CASSRQTNTEAFF | once | TRBJ1-1 | NA | TRBV5-1
TGTGCCAGCAGCCAAGGGGCTTGGGCTAGCGGGGGGGCCCACGAGCAGTACTTC | CASSQGAWASGGAHEQYF | NA | TRBJ2-7 | TRBD2 | TRBV4-2
TGTGCCACCACCAACGAATATGAGGCCAGGGCAGAGCAGCCCCAGCATTTT | CATTNEYEARAEQPQHF | NA | TRBJ1-5 | NA | TRBV15
TGTGCCAGCAGCGGAGAACTAGCGGGAGCGATGTATGAGCAGTTCTTC | CASSGELAGAMYEQFF | NA | TRBJ2-1 | TRBD2 | TRBV9
TGTGCCAGCTCACCAGGCGGCGGGGAGACCCAGTACTTC | CASSPGGGETQYF | NA | TRBJ2-5 | NA | TRBV18
TGTGCCAGTAGTATCTCTTGGAGCGGAGATACGCAGTATTTT | CASSISWSGDTQYF | NA | TRBJ2-3 | NA | TRBV19
TGTGCCAGCAGCCCAAGAGGACTAGCGGGCGGGGTGGAGCAGTTCTTC | CASSPRGLAGGVEQFF | NA | TRBJ2-1 | TRBD2 | TRBV7-3
TGTGCCAGCAGCCCGGCGGGGCTAGAGACCCAGTACTTC | CASSPAGLETQYF | NA | TRBJ2-5 | NA | TRBV4-2
TGTGCCTGGAGCGGGAGGAATACCCGCCCTGGGACTATCTCATACAATGAGCAGTTCTTC | CAWSGRNTRPGTISYNEQFF | NA | TRBJ2-1 | TRBD2 | TRBV30
TGTGCCAGCAGCTTAGCCAGTGCTAACTATGGCTACACCTTC | CASSLASANYGYTF | NA | TRBJ1-2 | NA | TRBV11-2
TGTGCCAGCAGGGTAGACTTTGACACAGATACGCAGTATTTT | CASRVDFDTDTQYF | NA | TRBJ2-3 | NA | TRBV28
TGCGCCAGCAGCTTGGCCCCTGCGGGGGGGAGGTACAATGAGCAGTTCTTC | CASSLAPAGGRYNEQFF | NA | TRBJ2-1 | TRBD2 | TRBV5-1